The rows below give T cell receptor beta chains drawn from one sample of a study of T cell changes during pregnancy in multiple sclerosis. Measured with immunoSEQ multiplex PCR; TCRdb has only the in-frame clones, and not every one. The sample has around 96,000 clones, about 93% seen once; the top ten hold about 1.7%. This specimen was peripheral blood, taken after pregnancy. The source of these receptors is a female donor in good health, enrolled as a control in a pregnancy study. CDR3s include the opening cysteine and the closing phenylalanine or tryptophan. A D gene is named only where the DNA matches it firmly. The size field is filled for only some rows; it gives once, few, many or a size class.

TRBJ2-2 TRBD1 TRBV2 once TGTGCCAGCAGGGGACAGGAGAACACCGGGGAGCTGTTTTTT CASRGQENTGELFF
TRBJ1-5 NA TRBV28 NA TGTGCCAGCAGTTTATACAGTCAGCCTAATCAGCCCCAGCATTTT CASSLYSQPNQPQHF
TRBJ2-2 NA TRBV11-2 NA TGTGCCAGCAGCTCCTCGGACAGTCCGAACACCGGGGAGCTGTTTTTT CASSSSDSPNTGELFF
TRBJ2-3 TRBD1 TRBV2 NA TGTGCCAGCAGGCAGGGGGAAGATACGCAGTATTTT CASRQGEDTQYF
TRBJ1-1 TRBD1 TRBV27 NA TGTGCCAGCAGTTTGTCTACAGGGGCGACTGAAGCTTTCTTT CASSLSTGATEAFF
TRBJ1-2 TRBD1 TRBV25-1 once TGTGCCAGCAGTGAGCAGGGGGGCTATGGCTACACCTTC CASSEQGGYGYTF
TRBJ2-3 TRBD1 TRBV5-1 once TGCGCCAGCAGAAAAGGGACAGGGGAGGCAGATACGCAGTATTTT CASRKGTGEADTQYF
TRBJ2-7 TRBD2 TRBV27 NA TGTGCCAGCAGTTCGGAAGCGGGGCCAGGCGACGAGCAGTACTTC CASSSEAGPGDEQYF
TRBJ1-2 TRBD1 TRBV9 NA TGTGCCAGCAGCTCCCTGGACAGGGGGAGCTATGGCTACACCTTC CASSSLDRGSYGYTF
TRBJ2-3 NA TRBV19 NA TGTGCCAGTAGTATAGATCGGGGAGATACGCAGTATTTT CASSIDRGDTQYF
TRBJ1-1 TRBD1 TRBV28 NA TGTGCCAGCAGTTTTTTCACTAGACAGGGGCCGAACACTGAAGCTTTCTTT CASSFFTRQGPNTEAFF
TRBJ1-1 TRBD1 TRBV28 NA TGTGCCAGCAGTTCGACAGGGAGGAACACTGAAGCTTTCTTT CASSSTGRNTEAFF
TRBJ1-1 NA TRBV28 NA TGTGCCAGCAGTCCTAAACCACTAAGGATGAACACTGAAGCTTTCTTT CASSPKPLRMNTEAFF
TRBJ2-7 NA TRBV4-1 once TGCGCCAGCAGCCAAGATCTATACCAGGGTGGCTACGAGCAGTACTTC CASSQDLYQGGYEQYF